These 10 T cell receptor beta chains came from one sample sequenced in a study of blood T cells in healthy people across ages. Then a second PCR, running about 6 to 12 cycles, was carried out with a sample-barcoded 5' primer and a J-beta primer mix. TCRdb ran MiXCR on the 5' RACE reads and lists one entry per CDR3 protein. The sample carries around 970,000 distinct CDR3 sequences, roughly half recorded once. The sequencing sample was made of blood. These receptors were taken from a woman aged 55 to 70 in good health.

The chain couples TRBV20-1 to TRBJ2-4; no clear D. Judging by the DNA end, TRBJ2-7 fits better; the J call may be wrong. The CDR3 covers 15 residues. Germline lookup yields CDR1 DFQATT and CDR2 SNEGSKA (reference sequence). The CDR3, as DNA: TGCAGTGCGACCACCGCAACAGTTGGGTCCTACGAGCAGTACTTC. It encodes CSATTATVGSYEQYF.

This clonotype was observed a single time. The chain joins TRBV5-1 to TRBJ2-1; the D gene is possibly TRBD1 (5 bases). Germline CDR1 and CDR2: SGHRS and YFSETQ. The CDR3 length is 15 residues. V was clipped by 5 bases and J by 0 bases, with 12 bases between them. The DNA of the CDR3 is TGCGCCAGCAGTCAGGACACAGCCTCCTACAATGAGCAGTTCTTC. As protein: CASSQDTASYNEQFF. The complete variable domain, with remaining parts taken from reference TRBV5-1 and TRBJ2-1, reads KAGVTQTPRYLIKTRGQQVTLSCSPISGHRSVSWYQQTPGQGLQFLFEYFSETQRNKGNFPGRFSGRQFSNSRSEMNVSTLELGDSALYLCASSQDTASYNEQFFGPGTRLTVL.

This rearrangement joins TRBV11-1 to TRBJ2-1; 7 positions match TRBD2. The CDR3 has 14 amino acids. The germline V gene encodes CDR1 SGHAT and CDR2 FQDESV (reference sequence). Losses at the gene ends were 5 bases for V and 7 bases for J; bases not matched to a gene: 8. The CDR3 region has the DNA TGTGCCAGCAGCCGGACTAGTGGCGTGAATGAGCAGTTCTTC. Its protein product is CASSRTSGVNEQFF.

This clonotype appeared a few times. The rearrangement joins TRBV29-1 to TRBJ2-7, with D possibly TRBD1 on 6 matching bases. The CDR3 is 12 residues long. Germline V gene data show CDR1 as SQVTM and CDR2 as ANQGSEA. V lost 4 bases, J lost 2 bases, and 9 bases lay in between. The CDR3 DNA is TGCAGCGTTGCATGGACAGCCTACGAGCAGTACTTC. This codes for CSVAWTAYEQYF.

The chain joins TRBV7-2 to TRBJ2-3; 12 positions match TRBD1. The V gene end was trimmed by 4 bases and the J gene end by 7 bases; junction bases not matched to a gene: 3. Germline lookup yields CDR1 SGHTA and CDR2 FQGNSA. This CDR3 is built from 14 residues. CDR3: CASSSGTGGYTQYF. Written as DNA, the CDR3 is TGTGCCAGCAGCTCAGGGACAGGGGGCTATACGCAGTATTTT.

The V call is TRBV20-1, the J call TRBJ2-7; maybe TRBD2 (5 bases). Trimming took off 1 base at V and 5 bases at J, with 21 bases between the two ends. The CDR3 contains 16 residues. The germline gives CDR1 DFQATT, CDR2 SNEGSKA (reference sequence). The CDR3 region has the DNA TGCAGTGCTAGAGGTAGCTCCGGGGTCGTTATCGACGAGCAGTACTTC. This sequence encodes CSARGSSGVVIDEQYF.

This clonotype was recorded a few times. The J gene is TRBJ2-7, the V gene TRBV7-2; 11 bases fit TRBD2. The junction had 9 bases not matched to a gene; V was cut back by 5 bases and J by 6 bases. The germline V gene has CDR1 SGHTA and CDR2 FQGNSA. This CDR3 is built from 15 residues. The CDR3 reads CASSPRLAGLTEQYF. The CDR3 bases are TGTGCCAGCAGCCCCAGACTAGCGGGATTGACCGAGCAGTACTTC.

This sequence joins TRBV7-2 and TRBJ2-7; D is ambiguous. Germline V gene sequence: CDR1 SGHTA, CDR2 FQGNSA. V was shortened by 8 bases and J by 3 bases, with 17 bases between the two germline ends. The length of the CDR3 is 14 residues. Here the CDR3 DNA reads TGTGCCAGCCCCTTTGAGGCGGAATACTACGAGCAGTACTTC. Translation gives CASPFEAEYYEQYF.

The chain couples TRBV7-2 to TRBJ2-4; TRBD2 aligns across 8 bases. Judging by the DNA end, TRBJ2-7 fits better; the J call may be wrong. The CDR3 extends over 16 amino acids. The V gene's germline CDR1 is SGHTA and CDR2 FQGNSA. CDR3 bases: TGTGCCAGCAGCTTAGTTCTGGGACTAGATTTCTACGAGCAGTACTTC. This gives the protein CASSLVLGLDFYEQYF.

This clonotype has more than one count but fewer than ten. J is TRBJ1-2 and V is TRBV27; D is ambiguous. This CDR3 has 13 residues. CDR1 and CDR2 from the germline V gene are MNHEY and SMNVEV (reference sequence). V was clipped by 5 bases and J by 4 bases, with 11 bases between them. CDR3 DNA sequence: TGTGCCAGCAGTAAAGACGGGATCTATGGCTACACCTTC. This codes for CASSKDGIYGYTF.